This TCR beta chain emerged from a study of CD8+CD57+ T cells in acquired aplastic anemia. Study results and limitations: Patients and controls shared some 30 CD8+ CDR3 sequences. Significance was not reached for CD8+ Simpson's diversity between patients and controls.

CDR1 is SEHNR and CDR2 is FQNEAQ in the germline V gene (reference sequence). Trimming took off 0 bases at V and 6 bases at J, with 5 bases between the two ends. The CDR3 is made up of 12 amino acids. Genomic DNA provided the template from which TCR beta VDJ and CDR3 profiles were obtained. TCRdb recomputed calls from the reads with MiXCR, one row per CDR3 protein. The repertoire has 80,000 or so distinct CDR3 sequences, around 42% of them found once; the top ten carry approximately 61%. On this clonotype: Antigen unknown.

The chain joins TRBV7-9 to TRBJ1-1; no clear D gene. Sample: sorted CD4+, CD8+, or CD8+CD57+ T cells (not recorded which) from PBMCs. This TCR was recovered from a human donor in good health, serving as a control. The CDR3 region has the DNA TGTGCCAGCAGCTTAGCGGGTTCTGAAGCTTTCTTT. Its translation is CASSLAGSEAFF.